This T cell receptor beta chain appears in the sequencing data of a study of T-cell memory formation after mild COVID-19 (dated by TCRdb to the early 2020s). As for the study more broadly: TCR sequence clusters from the two donors were found to be largely donor specific. The cohort comprised two young, previously healthy adult volunteers, one female and one male. In a couple of donors, T-cell clones that expanded and contracted after mild COVID-19 were followed by sequencing TCRalpha and TCRbeta repertoires longitudinally. The paper's findings and limits, for the study overall: The second-wave clones that peaked on day 37 were not confirmed to be SARS-CoV-2 specific. Only two mild cases were covered by the study, and larger cohorts that include severe cases with pre-infection samples were considered necessary. Contracting CD4+ clones were found mainly in CM and EM memory subsets, while CD8+ clones were enriched in EMRA. The detection of some responding clones in pre-infection memory suggests that pre-existing cross-reactive memory T cells joined the SARS-CoV-2 response. From day 15 to 85, contracting clones showed balanced CD4/CD8 phenotypes, whereas a second wave of clones that expanded from day 15 to 37 leaned towards CD4+.

This clonotype was seen more than once but under ten times. No cognate antigen has been identified for it. No quality values exist for individual bases; no much larger clone is one base distant. The sequencer listed for this sample is Illumina NovaSeq 6000. TCRalpha and TCRbeta cDNA libraries were constructed by 5'RACE with constant-segment primers, with sample barcodes and unique molecular identifiers being introduced. Trizol reagent was used to extract RNA from every sample. Libraries were amplified in two PCR steps, with a second sample barcode and Illumina TruSeq adapters added in the second step. Sequencing of the libraries was done on an Illumina NovaSeq, producing 2 x 150 bp paired-end reads. Regarding the original processing steps: Reads were demultiplexed and collapsed into UMI-guided consensus sequences with migec v1.2.7. Using mixcr v2.1.11, UMI consensuses were aligned to TRA and TRB V and J templates and then assembled into clonotypes. A clonotype was counted as expanded or contracted only when both edgeR and NoisET called the clonotype significant, with the noise models trained on biological replicates. For edgeR calls, a false discovery rate-adjusted p below 0.01 and a log2 fold-change threshold of 1 were applied. PCA with hierarchical clustering of max-normalized trajectories of the 1000 most abundant clonotypes was used as exploratory dynamics analysis. The CD4 or CD8 phenotype of responding clones was assigned using the separately sequenced CD4+ and CD8+ repertoires. TCRdb applied fastp at Q25 and MiXCR to the public reads, then kept only in-frame beta chains. Each entry is one CDR3 protein sequence, shown with its most common DNA and genes. The V and J calls reflect TCRdb's pipeline rather than the authors' work. Within this sample are approximately 250,000 distinct CDR3 sequences, with 15% of them counted one time only. The biggest ten clones account for around 2% of the sample.

From a lookup of the germline V gene (reference sequence), CDR1 and CDR2 are SEHNR and FQNEAQ. Inclusive of the bounding cysteine and phenylalanine, the CDR3 is 12 residues long. The read is trimmed to its CDR3 DNA, 36 bases read in frame from base 1. V loses 5 bases of germline sequence and J loses 7 bases, and the interval between the two ends is 12 bases. PBMCs were isolated by Ficoll-Paque density gradient centrifugation. This sequence was found in an adult woman who had mild COVID-19 (a few samples of this study predate the infection). The sample titles of this study are shuffled in the database, so cell type and time point are left out; the donor was told from shared clones. Material: PBMCs or a T cell subset sorted from them (not recorded which). The chain couples TRBV7-9 to TRBJ2-7; a confident D gene designation cannot be given. The CDR3 region has the sequence CASSPSTGEQYF. The nucleotide sequence reads TGTGCCAGCAGCCCCTCGACCGGAGAGCAGTACTTC.